These 10 T cell receptor beta chains were all obtained from the same sample, sequenced in a study of Ad26.COV2.S vaccination and SARS-CoV-2 variants (dated by TCRdb to the early 2020s). The intended sense of this specimen's treatment or condition label: over 15 received Ad26.COV2.S at low or high dose, single or two shots; about 5 received placebo; per-sample allocation not given. For vaccine and placebo recipients, repertoires were sequenced using samples collected on day 63 after the first injection. Library method: the immunoSEQ multiplex PCR assay. In its TCRdb copy, this immuneACCESS table keeps in-frame sequences only and misses some clones. Where compared with another copy, unresolved V genes explain less than half of these, and the others have no known cause. Counted in this sample were about 680,000 clones; roughly 90% of them appeared once. The top ten clonotypes cover approximately 1.5% of the sample.

The sample consisted of peripheral blood, taken in a trial of Ad26.COV2.S vaccine versus placebo. Source of these receptors: a person between 18 and 65 years old who received the Ad26.COV2.S COVID-19 vaccine or a placebo.

The chain uses TRBV7-2 and TRBJ1-2, with TRBD1 identical over 7 bases. This CDR3 has 14 amino acids. The germline V gene encodes CDR1 SGHTA and CDR2 FQGNSA. Unmatched junction bases numbered 6, after V lost 5 bases and J lost 3 bases. The DNA for the CDR3 is TGTGCCAGCAGCCACCGGGACAGAGACTATGGCTACACCTTC. Its translation is CASSHRDRDYGYTF.

The chain recombines TRBV2 with TRBJ2-1; 8 bases line up with TRBD1. With 6 bases clipped from V and 4 bases from J, the junction kept 8 bases outside the gene matches. The CDR3 is 15 amino acids. Looked up from germline, CDR1 is SNHLY and CDR2 is FYNNEI. The DNA of the CDR3 is TGTGCCAGCAGCCTAGGACAGGGCTTTTACAATGAGCAGTTCTTC. Its translation: CASSLGQGFYNEQFF.

This chain uses TRBV19 with TRBJ1-1; no clear D. The CDR3 contains 15 residues. Trimming shortened V by 5 bases and J by 5 bases, and 18 bases separated the two germline ends. The germline gives CDR1 LNHDA, CDR2 SQIVND (reference sequence). The CDR3 reads CASSVSRLMGTEAFF. The CDR3 DNA sequence: TGTGCCAGTAGTGTCTCCAGATTAATGGGTACTGAAGCTTTCTTT.

The J gene is TRBJ1-2, the V gene TRBV6-5, with a tentative D call TRBD1 (5 bases). V dropped 4 bases and J dropped 4 bases, with 16 bases sitting between them. Germline V gene data show CDR1 as MNHEY and CDR2 as SVGAGI. The length of the CDR3 is 15 residues. CDR3 region: CASSSTPQDSYGYTF. CDR3 DNA sequence: TGTGCCAGCAGTTCAACTCCACAGGATTCCTATGGCTACACCTTC.

The rearrangement joins TRBV9 to TRBJ2-5; 7 nucleotides line up with TRBD1. The CDR3 is made up of 15 amino acids. V was clipped by 1 base and J by 1 base; unmatched bases: 4. CDR1 and CDR2 from the germline V gene are SGDLS and YYNGEE. Written as DNA, the CDR3 is TGTGCCAGCAGCGTACGGGCAGGGGGCCAAGAGACCCAGTACTTC. This codes for CASSVRAGGQETQYF. The full variable domain, rest sourced from reference TRBV9 and TRBJ2-5, is DSGVTQTPKHLITATGQRVTLRCSPRSGDLSVYWYQQSLDQGLQFLIQYYNGEERAKGNILERFSAQQFPDLHSELNLSSLELGDSALYFCASSVRAGGQETQYFGPGTRLLVL.

The rearrangement joins TRBV19 to TRBJ1-1; D remains unclear. Per the germline V gene, CDR1 is LNHDA and CDR2 is SQIVND (reference sequence). This CDR3 has 13 residues. The V end lost 4 bases, the J end lost 3 bases, and 9 bases lay between the germline ends. CDR3 residues: CASSTLLDTEAFF. CDR3 DNA sequence: TGTGCCAGTAGTACATTGTTGGACACTGAAGCTTTCTTT.

J is TRBJ2-3 and V is TRBV24-1; D is undetermined. The germline V gene encodes CDR1 KGHDR and CDR2 SFDVKD. This CDR3 has 13 residues. Trimming shortened V by 0 bases and J by 4 bases, and 4 bases separated the two germline ends. CDR3 amino acids: CATSDLPADTQYF. The CDR3 DNA sequence: TGTGCCACCAGTGATTTGCCGGCAGATACGCAGTATTTT.

In this sample, this clone turned up once. The chain employs TRBV7-3 and TRBJ2-2; unclear D gene. Germline values: CDR1 SGHTA, CDR2 FQGTGA. The CDR3 sequence is 14 residues long. The ends were cut back, 1 base at V and 2 bases at J, with 5 bases in the middle. CDR3 residues: CASSLMGNTGELFF. The CDR3 DNA follows: TGTGCCAGCAGCTTAATGGGTAACACCGGGGAGCTGTTTTTT. Looking up the rest from reference TRBV7-3 and TRBJ2-2 gives the full variable domain: GAGVSQTPSNKVTEKGKYVELRCDPISGHTALYWYRQSLGQGPEFLIYFQGTGAADDSGLPNDRFFAVRPEGSVSTLKIQRTERGDSAVYLCASSLMGNTGELFFGEGSRLTVL.

In this sample, this clone turned up once. The chain employs TRBV18 and TRBJ1-4; D ambiguous. There are 14 residues in the CDR3. Deletions cut 0 bases from V and 11 bases from J, with 13 bases between. Germline V gene lookup returns CDR1 KGHSH and CDR2 LQKENI. This chain's CDR3 is CASSPPGIMEKLFF. The CDR3 DNA reads TGTGCCAGCTCACCACCGGGGATAATGGAGAAACTGTTTTTT.

The V gene is TRBV3-1 (or the pseudogene TRBV3-2), the J gene TRBJ2-7, with 10 bases that match TRBD2. The V segment lost 3 bases and the J segment 4 bases; nucleotides outside the gene matches: 6. There are 15 residues in the CDR3. Germline loops: CDR1 LGHDT, CDR2 YNNKEL (reference sequence). The CDR3 DNA sequence: TGTGCCAGCAGCCAGCTAGCGGGAGTCTTATACGAGCAGTACTTC. Protein product: CASSQLAGVLYEQYF.